The clone carrying this T cell receptor beta chain was found many times. This entry comes from a study of T-cell memory formation after mild COVID-19. TCRdb called the 5' RACE reads again in MiXCR, with one record for every CDR3 protein. The sample records fewer than 250,000 distinct CDR3 sequences, under 12% being singletons. CDR1 and CDR2 from the germline V gene are DFQATT and SNEGSKA (reference sequence). CDR3 length: 13 residues. V lost 3 bases and J 0 bases, leaving 6 bases between the germline ends. This clonotype was obtained from a man aged 18 to 30 who had mild COVID-19 (a few samples of this study predate the infection). Cell type and time point are not known. Sequencing was performed on PBMCs or a T cell subset sorted from them (not recorded which). V is TRBV20-1 and J is TRBJ1-5, with unresolved D. As DNA, the CDR3 is TGCAGTGCTAGGGGCTATAGCAATCAGCCCCAGCATTTT. Its protein product is CSARGYSNQPQHF.